These 32 T cell receptor beta chains originate from one sample sequenced in a study of OX40 agonist ivuxolimab in advanced cancers. Assay used: immunoSEQ multiplex PCR; TCRdb lists only in-frame clones, some missing. Found here are roughly 92,000 clones, approximately 80% of them singletons; the top ten hold roughly 5.4%. The source material was CD4+ or CD8+ T cells sorted from blood, sampled in a trial of the OX40 agonist ivuxolimab. Source of these receptors: an adult with an advanced solid tumor such as melanoma, head and neck, liver or kidney cancer.

The V gene is TRBV2, the J gene TRBJ1-5; D is possibly TRBD1 (6 bases). CDR1 and CDR2 (germline): SNHLY, FYNNEI. The CDR3 loop spans 18 amino acids. Trimming cost V 1 base and J 2 bases, with 18 bases left between them. The CDR3 DNA reads TGTGCCAGCAGTGAAGTAGTATGGGGGCCGGGGGGCAATCAGCCCCAGCATTTT. Amino acids: CASSEVVWGPGGNQPQHF.

The chain employs TRBV7-3 and TRBJ1-2, with D perhaps TRBD1 (5 bases). CDR3 length: 15 amino acids. Trimming took off 1 base at V and 0 bases at J, with 9 bases between the two ends. The V gene's germline CDR1 is SGHTA and CDR2 FQGTGA. CDR3: CASSLMGGANYGYTF. In nucleotides, the CDR3 is TGTGCCAGCAGCTTAATGGGGGGAGCTAACTATGGCTACACCTTC.

For the CDR3, the DNA is TGTGCCAGTAGTATAGGAGACACCACTAACTATGGCTACACCTTC. This sequence encodes CASSIGDTTNYGYTF. The V and J genes are TRBV19 and TRBJ1-2; D call uncertain. The V and J ends lost 1 base and 0 bases respectively, with 9 bases between them. The CDR3 extends over 15 amino acids. Germline V gene sequence: CDR1 LNHDA, CDR2 SQIVND (reference sequence).

This clone occurred a few times. V gene TRBV5-1 combines with J gene TRBJ2-3; either TRBD1 or TRBD2 may fit D (5 bases each). The length of the CDR3 is 15 residues. V lost 2 bases and J 2 bases, leaving 12 bases between the germline ends. Per the germline V gene, CDR1 is SGHRS and CDR2 is YFSETQ. CDR3: CASSFRRGSTDTQYF. The CDR3 region has the DNA TGCGCCAGCAGCTTCCGACGGGGCTCCACAGATACGCAGTATTTT.

The rearrangement joins TRBV5-1 to TRBJ2-5; tentative D call: TRBD2 (6 bases). The length of the CDR3 is 14 residues. In germline, CDR1 is SGHRS, CDR2 YFSETQ. V was trimmed by 0 bases and J by 1 base, leaving 7 bases between them. The CDR3 DNA reads TGCGCCAGCAGCTTGGGACTAGTCCAAGAGACCCAGTACTTC. Its translation is CASSLGLVQETQYF.

In its sample, this clone was seen a few times. The V gene is TRBV2, the J gene TRBJ1-2, with TRBD1 as a possible D gene (6 bases). The CDR3 is 15 residues long. Germline V gene sequence: CDR1 SNHLY, CDR2 FYNNEI. The germline V and J ends were trimmed by 6 bases and 1 base, with 15 bases remaining between them. In DNA form, the CDR3 reads TGTGCCAGCAGAACAGGAGGGGGAAATAACTATGGCTACACCTTC. This translates into CASRTGGGNNYGYTF. Supplemented by reference TRBV2 and TRBJ1-2, the full variable domain reads EPEVTQTPSHQVTQMGQEVILRCVPISNHLYFYWYRQILGQKVEFLVSFYNNEISEKSEIFDDQFSVERPDGSNFTLKIRSTKLEDSAMYFCASRTGGGNNYGYTFGSGTRLTVV.

The chain combines TRBV19 with TRBJ1-1; D perhaps matches TRBD1 (5 bases). Germline loops: CDR1 LNHDA, CDR2 SQIVND (reference sequence). The CDR3 loop spans 16 amino acids. V was cut by 4 bases and J by 1 base, with 16 bases left in between. CDR3 region: CASSSLAGFGNTEAFF. The CDR3 DNA is TGTGCCAGTAGTAGCCTTGCAGGGTTTGGGAACACTGAAGCTTTCTTT.

CDR3 in amino acids: CASSSLAGGPEEQYF. As DNA, the CDR3 is TGTGCCAGCAGTTCGCTAGCGGGAGGGCCGGAGGAGCAGTACTTC. The chain recombines TRBV6-5 with TRBJ2-7; TRBD2 agrees at 12 bases. J gave up 7 bases and V 4 bases, and 8 bases lay outside the gene matches. CDR3 length equals 15 residues. The V gene's germline CDR1 is MNHEY and CDR2 SVGAGI.

V and J are TRBV15 and TRBJ1-4, with no clear D. Germline-derived CDR1 and CDR2 are LNHNV and YYDKDF (reference sequence). CDR3 length: 12 residues. V lost 2 bases, J lost 8 bases, and 6 bases lay in between. This CDR3 is CATSRRREKLFF. The CDR3 DNA follows: TGTGCCACCAGCAGAAGGAGGGAAAAACTGTTTTTT.

The chain couples TRBV7-3 to TRBJ2-1; the D gene is possibly TRBD1 (5 bases). In germline, CDR1 is SGHTA, CDR2 FQGTGA. The CDR3 loop spans 14 amino acids. V lost 3 bases to trimming and J lost 3 bases, with 9 bases between them. CDR3 residues: CASSLRQFYNEQFF. The CDR3 DNA sequence: TGTGCCAGCAGCTTGAGACAGTTCTACAATGAGCAGTTCTTC.

This sequence joins TRBV19 and TRBJ2-5; the D gene is possibly TRBD1 (5 bases). The DNA end lines up better with TRBJ2-7; the J call may be wrong. This CDR3 has 15 residues. CDR1 and CDR2 from the germline V gene are LNHDA and SQIVND (reference sequence). CDR3 region: CASSHTGAVNYEQYF. CDR3 nucleotide sequence: TGTGCCAGTAGTCATACAGGTGCGGTCAACTACGAGCAGTACTTC.

The chain uses TRBV27 and TRBJ1-1; D gene ambiguous. The germline V gene has CDR1 MNHEY and CDR2 SMNVEV (reference sequence). This CDR3 region has 14 residues. V was cut by 1 base and J by 0 bases, with 6 bases left in between. The CDR3 loop is CASSLLGMNTEAFF. The CDR3 DNA is TGTGCCAGCAGTTTATTAGGGATGAACACTGAAGCTTTCTTT.

There are a few counts of this clone. The rearrangement joins TRBV27 to TRBJ2-1, with D perhaps matching TRBD1 (6 bases). The CDR3 is 12 residues long. V lost 5 bases to trimming and J lost 9 bases, with 11 bases between them. Germline V gives CDR1 MNHEY, CDR2 SMNVEV (reference sequence). CDR3 coding DNA: TGTGCCAGCAGTGCGCAGGGGTTTGAGCAGTTCTTC. Protein sequence: CASSAQGFEQFF.

This clone has a handful of counts. This rearrangement joins TRBV27 to TRBJ1-2; 7 nucleotides agree with TRBD1. Trimming cost V 5 bases and J 7 bases; bases outside gene matches: 4. Germline V gene sequence: CDR1 MNHEY, CDR2 SMNVEV (reference sequence). The CDR3 is 12 amino acids. In nucleotides, the CDR3 is TGTGCCAGCAGTACGACAGGGAGTGGCTACACCTTC. Translated: CASSTTGSGYTF.

CDR3 amino acids: CASSESRVSVGQETQYF. The CDR3 DNA is TGCGCCAGCAGTGAGTCGAGAGTTAGCGTGGGGCAAGAGACCCAGTACTTC. The chain links TRBV10-2 to TRBJ2-5; possible D gene TRBD2, 5 bases. This CDR3 contains 17 residues. Germline CDR1 and CDR2: WSHSY and SAAADI. The V end was cut by 0 bases, the J end by 2 bases, with 16 bases between.

In this sample, this clone turned up once. The chain is built from TRBV5-1 and TRBJ1-1; D remains ambiguous. Trimming shortened V by 0 bases and J by 2 bases, and 8 bases separated the two germline ends. Germline lookup yields CDR1 SGHRS and CDR2 YFSETQ. The CDR3 spans 14 residues. CDR3 region: CASSLVSDNTEAFF. For the CDR3, the DNA is TGCGCCAGCAGCTTGGTGTCGGATAACACTGAAGCTTTCTTT.

This sequence joins TRBV7-8 and TRBJ2-5, with D maybe TRBD1 (6 bases). V shed 3 bases and J shed 5 bases, with 13 bases lying between them. The CDR3 runs to 14 residues. Germline V gives CDR1 SGHVS, CDR2 FQNEAQ. CDR3 coding DNA: TGTGCCAGCAGCTTCTACAGGGACCGGGAGACCCAGTACTTC. This sequence encodes CASSFYRDRETQYF.

The genes are TRBV15 and TRBJ2-3, with 13 bases matching TRBD2. The germline CDR1 and CDR2 sequences are LNHNV and YYDKDF (reference sequence). The CDR3 is 21 amino acids. The ends lost 3 bases at V and 2 bases at J; junction bases unmatched: 17. The CDR3 is CATSRAPGTSGISGLTDTQYF. The CDR3 region has the DNA TGTGCCACCAGCAGGGCCCCGGGGACTAGCGGGATCAGTGGGCTCACAGATACGCAGTATTTT.

The rearrangement uses TRBV12-5 and TRBJ2-2; tentatively, D is TRBD2 (6 bases). With 6 bases removed from V and 7 bases from J, the gap between germline ends came to 9 bases. Germline CDR1 reads LGHNT; CDR2 reads FRNRAP. The CDR3 loop spans 12 amino acids. CDR3 bases: TGTGCTAGTGGGGAGCGGGTCGGGGAGCTGTTTTTT. Protein sequence: CASGERVGELFF.

The chain uses TRBV6-5 and TRBJ1-2, with TRBD1 identical over 8 bases. The CDR3 is made up of 14 amino acids. From germline, CDR1 is MNHEY and CDR2 SVGAGI. The V gene end was trimmed by 6 bases and the J gene end by 7 bases; junction bases not matched to a gene: 10. CDR3 sequence (DNA): TGTGCCAGCAGCAAACTGGACAGGGCGCGTGGCTACACCTTC. Translation: CASSKLDRARGYTF.

The J gene is TRBJ1-6, the V gene TRBV4-1; 9 bases align to TRBD1. The CDR3 covers 15 residues. From germline, CDR1 is MGHRA and CDR2 YSYEKL. V trimming: 3 bases; J trimming: 7 bases; junction bases outside the gene matches: 4. The CDR3 DNA is TGCGCCAGCAGCCACCGGGACAGGGACAATTCACCCCTCCACTTT. This gives the protein CASSHRDRDNSPLHF.

The rearrangement joins TRBV6-5 to TRBJ1-5; D unclear. Germline V gene sequence: CDR1 MNHEY, CDR2 SVGAGI. Trimming took 5 bases from V and 3 from J, leaving 8 bases between them. This CDR3 has 13 amino acids. Here the CDR3 DNA reads TGTGCCAGCAGTGCCCGGGACAATCAGCCCCAGCATTTT. It translates to CASSARDNQPQHF.

This clone was observed once. The chain carries TRBV12-5 and TRBJ2-5; TRBD1 matches at 10 bases. The germline V gene encodes CDR1 LGHNT and CDR2 FRNRAP. The CDR3 runs to 15 residues. V trimming: 5 bases; J trimming: 13 bases; junction bases outside the gene matches: 16. CDR3 residues: CASGPSGQGKNSRYF. For the CDR3, the DNA is TGTGCTAGTGGTCCCTCGGGACAGGGGAAGAACAGTCGGTACTTC.

The J gene is TRBJ1-2, the V gene TRBV4-1; perhaps TRBD1 as D (6 bases). Germline V gene data show CDR1 as MGHRA and CDR2 as YSYEKL. The V end was cut by 0 bases, the J end by 1 base, with 9 bases between. The CDR3 extends over 15 amino acids. Here the CDR3 reads CASSQEQGFNYGYTF. The DNA for the CDR3 is TGCGCCAGCAGCCAAGAACAGGGCTTTAACTATGGCTACACCTTC.

The genes are TRBV5-1 and TRBJ2-5; D is possibly TRBD1 or TRBD2 (5 bases each). The germline V and J ends were trimmed by 1 base and 5 bases, with 12 bases remaining between them. The germline gives CDR1 SGHRS, CDR2 YFSETQ. The CDR3 sequence is 14 residues long. For the CDR3, the DNA is TGCGCCAGCAGCTTGATGGGGGAACAGGAGACCCAGTACTTC. It specifies CASSLMGEQETQYF.

This clone was recorded only once. This sequence joins TRBV7-3 and TRBJ1-1; D is unclear. The CDR3 runs to 14 residues. V was clipped by 2 bases and J by 1 base, with 8 bases between them. The germline V gene has CDR1 SGHTA and CDR2 FQGTGA. In DNA, the CDR3 is TGTGCCAGCAGCTTAGCGTCGGGGAACACTGAAGCTTTCTTT. Translating it yields CASSLASGNTEAFF.

The V gene is TRBV7-8, the J gene TRBJ2-1, with D perhaps given as TRBD1 or TRBD2 (5 bases each). V dropped 4 bases and J dropped 6 bases, with 19 bases sitting between them. In germline, CDR1 is SGHVS, CDR2 FQNEAQ. This CDR3 spans 16 amino acids. The CDR3 loop reads CASSSRGLRGLNEQFF. The DNA for the CDR3 is TGTGCCAGCAGCTCACGCGGGCTTAGGGGCCTCAATGAGCAGTTCTTC.

The V gene is TRBV30, the J gene TRBJ2-1; D might be TRBD1 (6 bases). CDR3 length equals 12 residues. V lost 7 bases and J lost 7, with 14 bases in between. Germline V gene data show CDR1 as GTSNPN and CDR2 as SVGIG (reference sequence). The CDR3 protein is CASEARGNEQFF. CDR3 DNA: TGTGCCTCTGAAGCGAGGGGGAATGAGCAGTTCTTC. Full variable domain (rest looked up from reference TRBV30 and TRBJ2-1): SQTIHQWPATLVQPVGSPLSLECTVEGTSNPNLYWYRQAAGRGLQLLFYSVGIGQISSEVPQNLSASRPQDRQFILSSKKLLLSDSGFYLCASEARGNEQFFGPGTRLTVL.

This clone was found a few times. The rearrangement links TRBV7-9 to TRBJ2-7; D is unclear. Trimming removed 0 bases at V and 2 bases at J, with 5 bases between. CDR1 is SEHNR, CDR2 FQNEAQ, per germline (reference sequence). The CDR3 is made up of 13 amino acids. The CDR3 reads CASSLASAYEQYF. The CDR3 DNA follows: TGTGCCAGCAGCTTAGCGTCAGCCTACGAGCAGTACTTC.

This chain's CDR3 is CASSPTGVEQYF. The CDR3 nucleotides read TGTGCCAGCTCACCGACAGGGGTCGAGCAGTACTTC. The chain combines TRBV18 with TRBJ2-7, with TRBD1 matching 8 bases. This CDR3 contains 12 residues. The germline gives CDR1 KGHSH, CDR2 LQKENI. After removal of 3 bases from V and 6 bases from J, the junction contained 1 base not matched to a gene. The variable domain in full, with the rest retrieved from reference TRBV18 and TRBJ2-7, is NAGVMQNPRHLVRRRGQEARLRCSPMKGHSHVYWYRQLPEEGLKFMVYLQKENIIDESGMPKERFSAEFPKEGPSILRIQQVVRGDSAAYFCASSPTGVEQYFGPGTRLTVT.

The J gene is TRBJ2-7, the V gene TRBV7-9; no clear D gene. Trimming shortened V by 5 bases and J by 6 bases, and 11 bases separated the two germline ends. This CDR3 is built from 12 residues. Germline V gene lookup returns CDR1 SEHNR and CDR2 FQNEAQ (reference sequence). The DNA for the CDR3 is TGTGCCAGCAGCCTCACCGGGCGCGAGCAGTACTTC. Amino acids: CASSLTGREQYF.

The chain is built from TRBV18 and TRBJ1-1; a weak D match, TRBD1 (5 bases). The V end was cut by 2 bases, the J end by 6 bases, with 7 bases between. The CDR3 is 12 amino acids. Germline V gene sequence: CDR1 KGHSH, CDR2 LQKENI. The CDR3 DNA is TGTGCCAGCTCACCAATAGGGGCTGAAGCTTTCTTT. Residues: CASSPIGAEAFF.